This TCR beta chain was sequenced during a study of radiotherapy plus CTLA-4 blockade in lung cancer. Study at large: Objective responses were documented in around 18% of patients, with disease control in 31%.

This clone was counted a few times. Its antigen remains unknown. There are 16 residues in the CDR3. V gave up 1 base and J gave up 1 base; unmatched junction bases: 3. Germline V gene data show CDR1 as SEHNR and CDR2 as FQNEAQ (reference sequence). General observations from the study: Peripheral blood showed expansion of tumor-derived TCR clones after radiotherapy and ipilimumab.

Sequencing was performed with immunoSEQ multiplex PCR; in TCRdb, only in-frame clones are kept and a portion is missing. The sample has approximately 52,000 clones, about three quarters seen once. This receptor was taken from a human donor with non-small cell lung cancer whose response to radiotherapy plus ipilimumab could not be evaluated. Sequences were derived from peripheral blood, sampled from a patient treated with radiotherapy plus ipilimumab. The chain links TRBV7-9 to TRBJ2-1; 8 nucleotides agree with TRBD2. In nucleotides, the CDR3 is TGTGCCAGCAGCTTAGGAGGGACTAGGTCCTACAATGAGCAGTTCTTC. It yields the protein CASSLGGTRSYNEQFF.